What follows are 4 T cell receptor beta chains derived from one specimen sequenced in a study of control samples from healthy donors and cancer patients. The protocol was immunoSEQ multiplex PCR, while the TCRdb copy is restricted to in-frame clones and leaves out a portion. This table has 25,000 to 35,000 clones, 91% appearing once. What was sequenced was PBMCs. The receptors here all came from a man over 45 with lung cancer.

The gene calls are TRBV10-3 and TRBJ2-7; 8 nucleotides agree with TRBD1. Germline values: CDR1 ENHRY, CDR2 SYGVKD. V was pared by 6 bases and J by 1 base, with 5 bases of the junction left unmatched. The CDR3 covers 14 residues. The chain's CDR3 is CAIRDRDGSYEQYF. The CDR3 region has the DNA TGTGCCATCAGGGACAGGGATGGGTCCTACGAGCAGTACTTC.

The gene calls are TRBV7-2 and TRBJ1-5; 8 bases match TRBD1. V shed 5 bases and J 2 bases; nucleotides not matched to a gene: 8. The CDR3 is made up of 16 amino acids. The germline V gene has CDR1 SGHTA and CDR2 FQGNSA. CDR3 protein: CASSIDRGWGNQPQHF. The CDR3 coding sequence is TGTGCCAGCAGCATCGACAGGGGTTGGGGCAATCAGCCCCAGCATTTT.

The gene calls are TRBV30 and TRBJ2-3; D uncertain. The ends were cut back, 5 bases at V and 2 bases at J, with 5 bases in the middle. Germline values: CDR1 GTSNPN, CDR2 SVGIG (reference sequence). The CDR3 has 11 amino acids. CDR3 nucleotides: TGTGCCTGGTCGAACACAGATACGCAGTATTTT. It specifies CAWSNTDTQYF.

CDR3 amino acids: CASTQEGTPLAKNIQYF. The CDR3 coding sequence is TGTGCCAGCACACAGGAGGGGACACCCTTAGCCAAAAACATTCAGTACTTC. The V and J genes are TRBV7-9 and TRBJ2-4, with D perhaps being TRBD1 or TRBD2 (6 bases each). The germline V gene has CDR1 SEHNR and CDR2 FQNEAQ (reference sequence). The CDR3 runs to 17 residues. Trimming left V 7 bases short and J 0 bases short, with 19 bases between.